The present TCR beta chain was sequenced within a study of CD8 T cells in ankylosing spondylitis. Overall study results and limits: Reports of some motif variants in reactive arthritis synovial fluid and blood predate this one.

The CDR3 runs 14 residues. Germline lookup yields CDR1 MNHEY and CDR2 SMNVEV (reference sequence). With 5 bases clipped from V and 2 bases from J, the junction kept 4 bases outside the gene matches. The table lists this clonotype with a few counts. The antigen remains undetermined. One entry per CDR3 protein, called by TCRdb with MiXCR from the 5' RACE reads. Of about 190,000 distinct CDR3 sequences in the sample, approximately 13% are singletons; the top ten hold about 11%. The TCR comes from a female donor with ankylosing spondylitis or in good health (not recorded which). Input material: blood, either unsorted or a sorted T cell fraction (not recorded which). This rearrangement joins TRBV27 to TRBJ2-5; the match to TRBD1 covers 8 bases. CDR3 region: CASSRGTGQETQYF. Here the CDR3 DNA reads TGTGCCAGCAGTCGGGGGACAGGTCAAGAGACCCAGTACTTC.